This T cell receptor beta chain was documented in a study of blood T cell repertoires in COVID-19. Study in general: Samples representing acute and convalescent COVID-19 were sourced from the United States, Italy and Spain. In each case, the material was cDNA or gDNA derived from T cells, B-cell-depleted T cells, or PBMCs.

In germline, CDR1 is ENHRY, CDR2 SYGVKD. Trimming shortened V by 0 bases and J by 3 bases, and 11 bases separated the two germline ends. The CDR3 spans 15 residues. In the study's own analysis: How many nucleated cells were present was estimated from reference gene primer amplification. The assay was immunoSEQ multiplex PCR, and TCRdb's table has in-frame clones only and misses some. The V and J calls and clone size come from that table; D and trimming were worked out from the DNA. Here the sample spans 100,000 to 150,000 clones, more than 70% being singletons. The rearrangement joins TRBV10-3 to TRBJ1-1; a weak D match, TRBD1 (6 bases). Input material: peripheral blood. This receptor was identified in a woman of 80 years or more with acute or convalescent COVID-19. CDR3 bases: TGTGCCATCAGTGAGTCTAAACAGGGAGACACTGAAGCTTTCTTT. It codes for CAISESKQGDTEAFF.